This T cell receptor beta chain originates from a study of T cell repertoires in cytomegalovirus infection. Study overall: It can be stated that public TCR beta signatures indicated CMV infection as well as a matching HLA type.

Via MiXCR, TCRdb re-called the reads, giving one row per CDR3 protein. The data contain about 480,000 distinct CDR3 sequences, roughly a third of them singletons. This clonotype turned up a few times. Its antigen is unknown. This CDR3 contains 12 residues. V was shortened by 6 bases and J by 4 bases, with 9 bases between the two germline ends. Germline V CDR1 and CDR2: MDHEN, SYDVKM. The origin of this receptor is a human donor in good health (CMV status not recorded). Some clones in this sample may be carry-over from other donors' samples. This specimen was cultured PBMCs, taken from culture after CMV antigen stimulation. The J gene is TRBJ1-1, the V gene TRBV28; D gene uncertain. CDR3 sequence: CASREYSTEAFF. Written as DNA, the CDR3 is TGTGCCAGCAGGGAGTACAGCACTGAAGCTTTCTTT.